This T cell receptor beta chain is drawn from a study of CD4+ T cells in melanoma. Regarding the study as a whole: A reported correlation linked neoantigen-specific CD4+ T cells to CD8+, macrophage and B cell function. Diverse differentiation states were reported for melanoma neoantigen-specific CD4+ T cells.

A note on this clone: What it binds is unknown.

Germline loops: CDR1 MDHEN, CDR2 SYDVKM. This CDR3 contains 15 residues. J was trimmed by 7 bases and V by 7 bases; bases with no gene match: 14. The table came from immunoSEQ multiplex PCR; TCRdb's copy has only in-frame clones and leaves some out. The sample holds roughly 110,000 clones, about nine tenths seen once. This receptor was identified in a human donor with melanoma. Sample: peripheral blood. The chain carries TRBV28 and TRBJ2-7, with TRBD1 identical over 9 bases. The CDR3 DNA follows: TGTGCCAGCACCTCGGTGGGGACAGGGTTGAAAGAGCAGTACTTC. It codes for CASTSVGTGLKEQYF.